This T cell receptor beta chain was documented in a study of blood T cell repertoires in COVID-19. About the research overall: Sites across the United States, Italy and Spain contributed samples from acute and convalescent COVID-19.

The CDR3 runs 14 residues. The germline V gene encodes CDR1 SGDLS and CDR2 YYNGEE. Trimming took off 4 bases at V and 0 bases at J, with 11 bases between the two ends. Using immunoSEQ multiplex PCR, the repertoire was profiled, and TCRdb retains in-frame clones only, with some absent. The repertoire consists of approximately 190,000 clones, with roughly 84% occurring once and the leading ten covering around 2.9%. Assignments of participants to cohorts depended upon their own reported clinical history. In the 2 weeks before study entry, exposed participants met a COVID-19 case, which was PCR-confirmed or clinician-diagnosed.

The V call is TRBV9, the J call TRBJ2-7; D gene unclear. The receptor was derived from a woman aged 30 to 39 who had been exposed to COVID-19. The sample comprised PBMCs or T cells enriched from blood (not recorded which). As DNA, the CDR3 is TGTGCCAGCAGCCCGACTGGAAGCTCCTACGAGCAGTACTTC. This translates into CASSPTGSSYEQYF.